Here is one T cell receptor (beta chain) with its context. This sample stems from a study of blood T cell repertoires in COVID-19. Germline CDR1 and CDR2: MNHEY and SMNVEV (reference sequence). Trimming removed 3 bases from V and 4 bases from J, with 12 bases in between. CDR3 length: 14 amino acids. Authors' analysis steps: Using reference gene primer amplification, nucleated cell counts were estimated. Profiling relied on immunoSEQ multiplex PCR, and the TCRdb table lists in-frame clones only, not all of them. V, J and clone size were drawn from that table, and D and trimming were deduced from the DNA. The sample yields approximately 120,000 clones, about 80% seen once.

The sequence was obtained from a man between 35 and 55 years old with active or convalescent COVID-19. The V and J genes are TRBV27 and TRBJ1-2; TRBD1 is a possible D gene (6 bases). The specimen was peripheral blood. The CDR3 DNA reads TGTGCCAGCAGTTTTGCAGGGGCCTTCTATGGCTACACCTTC. Translated, it gives CASSFAGAFYGYTF.